This TCR beta chain was profiled in a study of T cell changes during pregnancy in multiple sclerosis. Sequenced by immunoSEQ multiplex PCR; TCRdb stores in-frame clones only, minus some. This sample yields around 59,000 clones, of which about nine tenths are seen a single time; 0.6% to 0.8% belongs to the top ten. Germline-derived CDR1 and CDR2 are SNHLY and FYNNEI. V lost 7 bases and J lost 3, with 16 bases in between. This CDR3 spans 15 amino acids. The sequence was collected from a female donor with multiple sclerosis, enrolled in a pregnancy study. The chain carries TRBV2 and TRBJ1-5, with D maybe TRBD1 (5 bases). Sample: CD4+ T cells from peripheral blood mononuclear cells, taken in the first trimester of pregnancy. The CDR3 DNA sequence: TGTGCCAGCACCCGGGGAGGGGCCCTCAATCAGCCCCAGCATTTT. It codes for CASTRGGALNQPQHF. The variable domain in full, with the rest retrieved from reference TRBV2 and TRBJ1-5, is EPEVTQTPSHQVTQMGQEVILRCVPISNHLYFYWYRQILGQKVEFLVSFYNNEISEKSEIFDDQFSVERPDGSNFTLKIRSTKLEDSAMYFCASTRGGALNQPQHFGDGTRLSIL.